The subject of this entry is one T cell receptor (beta chain). No antigen is known for it. Purity exceeded 95% in all sorted populations. Reverse transcribing all isolated RNA meant expressed TCRB transcripts were sequenced. Data came from immunoSEQ multiplex PCR; TCRdb stores just in-frame clones and leaves some out. The profile shows 200,000 to 300,000 clones, 68% of them singletons. The source of the sample is a study of beta chain features in type 1 diabetes. Overall study context: Patients were similar to healthy donors in age and gender (as well as in cell yields). The study's findings and limits: Type 1 diabetes patients had fewer VDJ junction insertions and more deletions. Among patients, naive, central memory and Treg TCRB repertoires appeared more similar than among healthy donors.

The origin of this receptor is a man aged 25-40 years in good health. The sample was naive CD4+ T cells from blood.

The CDR3, as DNA: TGTGCCAGCAGCCCCGGGACAGGGGGTCAAGAGACCCAGTACTTC. Amino acid sequence: CASSPGTGGQETQYF. This chain connects TRBV7-7 to TRBJ2-5; TRBD1 aligns across 11 bases. The CDR3 runs 15 residues. J was trimmed by 2 bases and V by 5 bases; bases with no gene match: 4. The germline CDR1 and CDR2 sequences are SSHAT and FNYEAQ (reference sequence).